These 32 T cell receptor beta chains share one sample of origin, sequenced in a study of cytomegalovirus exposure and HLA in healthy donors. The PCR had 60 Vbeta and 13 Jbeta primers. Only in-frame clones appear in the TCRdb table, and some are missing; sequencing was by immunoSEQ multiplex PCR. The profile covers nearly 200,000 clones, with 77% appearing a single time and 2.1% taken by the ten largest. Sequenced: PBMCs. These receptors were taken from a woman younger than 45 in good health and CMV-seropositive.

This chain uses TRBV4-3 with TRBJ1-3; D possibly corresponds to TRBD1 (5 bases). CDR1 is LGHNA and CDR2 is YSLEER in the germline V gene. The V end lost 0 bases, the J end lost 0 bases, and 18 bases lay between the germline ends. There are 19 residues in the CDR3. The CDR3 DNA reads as TGCGCCAGCAGCCAAGAGCTTCCGACGACAGTGAACTCTGGAAACACCATATATTTT. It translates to CASSQELPTTVNSGNTIYF.

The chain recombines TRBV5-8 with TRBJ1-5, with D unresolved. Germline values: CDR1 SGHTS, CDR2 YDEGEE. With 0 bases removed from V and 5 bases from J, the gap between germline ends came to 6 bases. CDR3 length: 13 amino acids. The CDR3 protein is CASSLGADQPQHF. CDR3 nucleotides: TGTGCCAGCAGCTTGGGAGCGGATCAGCCCCAGCATTTT. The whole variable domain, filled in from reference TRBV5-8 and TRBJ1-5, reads EAGVTQSPTHLIKTRGQQATLRCSPISGHTSVYWYQQALGLGLQFLLWYDEGEERNRGNFPPRFSGRQFPNYSSELNVNALELEDSALYLCASSLGADQPQHFGDGTRLSIL.

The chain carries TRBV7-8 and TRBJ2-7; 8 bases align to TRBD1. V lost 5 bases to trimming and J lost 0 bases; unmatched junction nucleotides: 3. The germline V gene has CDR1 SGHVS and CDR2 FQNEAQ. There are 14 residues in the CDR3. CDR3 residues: CASSRQGSSYEQYF. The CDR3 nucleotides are TGTGCCAGCAGCCGACAGGGGTCCTCCTACGAGCAGTACTTC.

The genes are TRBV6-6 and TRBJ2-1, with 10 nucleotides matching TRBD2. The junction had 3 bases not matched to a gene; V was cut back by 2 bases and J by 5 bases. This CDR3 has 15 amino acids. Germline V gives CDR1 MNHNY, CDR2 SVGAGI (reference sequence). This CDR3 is CASSYVLAGDNEQFF. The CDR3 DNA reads TGTGCCAGCAGTTACGTGCTAGCGGGGGACAATGAGCAGTTCTTC.

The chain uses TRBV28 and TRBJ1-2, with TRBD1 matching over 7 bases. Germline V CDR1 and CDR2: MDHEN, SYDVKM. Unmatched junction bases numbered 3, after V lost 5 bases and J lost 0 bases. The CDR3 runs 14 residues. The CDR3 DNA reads TGTGCCAGCAGTCCCGGGACAGCTAACTATGGCTACACCTTC. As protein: CASSPGTANYGYTF.

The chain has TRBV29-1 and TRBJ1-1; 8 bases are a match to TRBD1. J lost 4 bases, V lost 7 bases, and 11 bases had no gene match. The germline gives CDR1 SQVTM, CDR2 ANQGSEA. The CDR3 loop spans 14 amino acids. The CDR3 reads CSAGAIQGGTEAFF. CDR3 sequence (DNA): TGCAGCGCTGGCGCCATACAGGGGGGCACTGAAGCTTTCTTT.

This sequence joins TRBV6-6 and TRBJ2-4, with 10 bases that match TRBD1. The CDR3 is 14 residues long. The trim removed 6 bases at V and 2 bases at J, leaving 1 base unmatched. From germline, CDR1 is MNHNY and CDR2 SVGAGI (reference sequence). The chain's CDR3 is CASRDRGSKNIQYF. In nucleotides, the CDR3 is TGTGCCAGCAGGGACAGGGGGTCCAAAAACATTCAGTACTTC.

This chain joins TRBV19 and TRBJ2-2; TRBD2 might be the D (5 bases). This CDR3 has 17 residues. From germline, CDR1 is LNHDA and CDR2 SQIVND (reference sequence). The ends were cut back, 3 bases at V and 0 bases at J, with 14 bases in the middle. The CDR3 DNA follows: TGTGCCAGTAGTATTCGGACTGTATCTACGAACACCGGGGAGCTGTTTTTT. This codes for CASSIRTVSTNTGELFF.

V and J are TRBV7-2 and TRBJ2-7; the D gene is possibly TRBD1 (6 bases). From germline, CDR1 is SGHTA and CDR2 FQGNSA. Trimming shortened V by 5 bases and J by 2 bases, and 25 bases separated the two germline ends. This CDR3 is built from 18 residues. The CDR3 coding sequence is TGTGCCAGCAGCGTCCGCTTGGGACACCTGACCCCTCCCTACGAGCAGTACTTC. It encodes CASSVRLGHLTPPYEQYF. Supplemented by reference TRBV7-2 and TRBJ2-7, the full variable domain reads GAGVSQSPSNKVTEKGKDVELRCDPISGHTALYWYRQSLGQGLEFLIYFQGNSAPDKSGLPSDRFSAERTGGSVSTLTIQRTQQEDSAVYLCASSVRLGHLTPPYEQYFGPGTRLTVT.

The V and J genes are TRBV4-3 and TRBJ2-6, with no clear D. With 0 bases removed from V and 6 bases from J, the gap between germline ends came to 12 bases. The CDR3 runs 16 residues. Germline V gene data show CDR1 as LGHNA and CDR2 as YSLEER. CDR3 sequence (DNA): TGCGCCAGCAGCCAAGAAGGAGTAGGATCGGCCAACGTCCTGACTTTC. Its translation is CASSQEGVGSANVLTF.

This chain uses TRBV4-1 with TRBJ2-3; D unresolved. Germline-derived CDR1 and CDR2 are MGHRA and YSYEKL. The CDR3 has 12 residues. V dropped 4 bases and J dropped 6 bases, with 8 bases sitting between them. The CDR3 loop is CASSLNGDTQYF. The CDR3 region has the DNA TGCGCCAGCAGCCTGAACGGGGATACGCAGTATTTT.

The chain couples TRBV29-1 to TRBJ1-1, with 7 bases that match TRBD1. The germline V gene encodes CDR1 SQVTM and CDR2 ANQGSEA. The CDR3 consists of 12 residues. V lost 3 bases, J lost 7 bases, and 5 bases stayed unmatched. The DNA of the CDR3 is TGCAGCGTTGACAGGGGGAGCGTTGAAGCTTTCTTT. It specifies CSVDRGSVEAFF.

CDR3 in DNA: TGTGCCACAGCAGGGGAGTTCGCGAACACCGGGGAGCTGTTTTTT. Translating it yields CATAGEFANTGELFF. The chain has TRBV10-3 and TRBJ2-2, with D possibly matching TRBD1 (6 bases). Germline V lookup: CDR1 ENHRY, CDR2 SYGVKD. The CDR3 covers 15 residues. V was clipped by 10 bases and J by 0 bases, with 15 bases between them.

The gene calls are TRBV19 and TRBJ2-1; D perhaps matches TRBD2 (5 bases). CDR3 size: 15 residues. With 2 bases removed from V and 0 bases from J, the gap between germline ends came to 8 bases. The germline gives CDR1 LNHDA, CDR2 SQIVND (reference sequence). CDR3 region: CASSIRGSSYNEQFF. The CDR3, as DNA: TGTGCCAGTAGTATACGGGGAAGCTCCTACAATGAGCAGTTCTTC.

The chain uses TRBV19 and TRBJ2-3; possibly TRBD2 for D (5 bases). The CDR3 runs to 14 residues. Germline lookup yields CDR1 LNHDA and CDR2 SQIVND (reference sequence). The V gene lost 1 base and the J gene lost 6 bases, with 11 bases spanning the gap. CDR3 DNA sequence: TGTGCCAGTAGTATAGGGGGAGCCCCCGATACGCAGTATTTT. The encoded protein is CASSIGGAPDTQYF.

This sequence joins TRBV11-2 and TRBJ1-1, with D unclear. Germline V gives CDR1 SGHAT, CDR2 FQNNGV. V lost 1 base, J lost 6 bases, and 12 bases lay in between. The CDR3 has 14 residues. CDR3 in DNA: TGTGCCAGCAGCTTAGGTGGGGTGGGAGCTGAAGCTTTCTTT. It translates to CASSLGGVGAEAFF.

In nucleotides, the CDR3 is TGTGCCAGCAGCTTTTCCCCGGGGGAGTACGATGAGCAGTTCTTC. Amino acids: CASSFSPGEYDEQFF. The chain employs TRBV11-2 and TRBJ2-1, with D tentatively TRBD2 (6 bases). V was clipped by 3 bases and J by 8 bases, with 17 bases between them. Germline CDR1 is SGHAT and CDR2 is FQNNGV. The CDR3 extends over 15 amino acids.

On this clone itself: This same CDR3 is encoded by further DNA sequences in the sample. The CDR3 nucleotides are TGTGCCAGTAGTATCGGGGGGACAGATACGCAGTATTTT. It is translated as CASSIGGTDTQYF. The V call is TRBV19, the J call TRBJ2-3; 7 bases fit TRBD2. V trimming: 3 bases; J trimming: 3 bases; junction bases outside the gene matches: 0. The CDR3 covers 13 residues. The germline V gene encodes CDR1 LNHDA and CDR2 SQIVND (reference sequence).

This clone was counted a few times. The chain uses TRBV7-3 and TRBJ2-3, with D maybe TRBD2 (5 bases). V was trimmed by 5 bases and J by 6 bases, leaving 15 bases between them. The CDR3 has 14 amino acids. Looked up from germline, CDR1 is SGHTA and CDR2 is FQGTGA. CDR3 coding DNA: TGTGCCAGCAGCCCCCGGTTAAGAGGGGATACGCAGTATTTT. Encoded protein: CASSPRLRGDTQYF.

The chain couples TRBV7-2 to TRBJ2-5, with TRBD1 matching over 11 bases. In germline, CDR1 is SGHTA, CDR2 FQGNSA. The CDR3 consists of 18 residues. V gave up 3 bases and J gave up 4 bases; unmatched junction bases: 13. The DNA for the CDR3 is TGTGCCAGCAGCTTTGTCGGACAGGGGGCCCCTGTACGAGAGACCCAGTACTTC. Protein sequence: CASSFVGQGAPVRETQYF.

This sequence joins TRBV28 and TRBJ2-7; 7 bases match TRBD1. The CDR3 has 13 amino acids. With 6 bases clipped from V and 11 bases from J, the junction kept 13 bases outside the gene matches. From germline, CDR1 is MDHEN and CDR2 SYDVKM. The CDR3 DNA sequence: TGTGCCAGCAGGGGACAGAGGACTCAGGTTAAGTACTTC. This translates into CASRGQRTQVKYF.

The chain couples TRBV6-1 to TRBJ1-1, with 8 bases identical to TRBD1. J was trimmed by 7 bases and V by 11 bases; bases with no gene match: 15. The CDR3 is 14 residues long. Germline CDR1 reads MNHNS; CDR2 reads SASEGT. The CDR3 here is CAAERRGQACEAFF. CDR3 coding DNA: TGTGCCGCCGAGCGACGGGGACAGGCCTGTGAAGCTTTCTTT.

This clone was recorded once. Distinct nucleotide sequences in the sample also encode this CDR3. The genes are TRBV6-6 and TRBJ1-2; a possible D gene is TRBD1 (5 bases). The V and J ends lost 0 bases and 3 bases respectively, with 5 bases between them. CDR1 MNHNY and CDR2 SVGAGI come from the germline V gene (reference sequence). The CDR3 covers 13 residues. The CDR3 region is CASSYSQDYGYTF. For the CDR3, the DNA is TGTGCCAGCAGTTACTCACAGGACTATGGCTACACCTTC.

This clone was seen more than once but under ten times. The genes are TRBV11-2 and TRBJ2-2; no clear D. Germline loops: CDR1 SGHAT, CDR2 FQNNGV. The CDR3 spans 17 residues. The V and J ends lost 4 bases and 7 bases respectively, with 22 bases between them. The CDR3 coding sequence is TGTGCCAGCAGCTCCCCGTGGCTACTACTTTTAGGCGGGGAGCTGTTTTTT. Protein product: CASSSPWLLLLGGELFF.

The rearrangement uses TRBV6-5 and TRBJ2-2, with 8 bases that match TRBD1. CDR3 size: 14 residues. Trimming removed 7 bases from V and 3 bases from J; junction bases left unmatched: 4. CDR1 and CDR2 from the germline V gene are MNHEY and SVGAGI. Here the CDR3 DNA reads TGTGCCAGCACGGACAGGGTGCACACCGGGGAGCTGTTTTTT. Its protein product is CASTDRVHTGELFF.

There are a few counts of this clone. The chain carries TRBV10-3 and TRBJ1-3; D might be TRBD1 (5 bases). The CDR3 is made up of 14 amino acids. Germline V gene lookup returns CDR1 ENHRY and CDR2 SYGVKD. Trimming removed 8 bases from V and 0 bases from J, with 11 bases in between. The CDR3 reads CAIAGGSSGNTIYF. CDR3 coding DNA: TGTGCCATCGCGGGGGGAAGCTCTGGAAACACCATATATTTT.

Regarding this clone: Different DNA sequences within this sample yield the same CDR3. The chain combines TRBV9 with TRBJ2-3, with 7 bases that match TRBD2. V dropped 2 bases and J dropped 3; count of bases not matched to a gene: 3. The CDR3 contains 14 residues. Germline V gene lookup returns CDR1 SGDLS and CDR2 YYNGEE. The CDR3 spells CASSVRGSTDTQYF. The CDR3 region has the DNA TGTGCCAGCAGCGTGCGGGGGTCTACAGATACGCAGTATTTT.

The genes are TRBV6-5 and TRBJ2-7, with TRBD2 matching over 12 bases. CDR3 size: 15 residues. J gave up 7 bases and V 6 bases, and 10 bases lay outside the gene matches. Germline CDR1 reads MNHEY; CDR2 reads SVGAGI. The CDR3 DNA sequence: TGTGCCAGCAGCCTTAACTACGGACTAGCGGGGGAGCAGTACTTC. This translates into CASSLNYGLAGEQYF.

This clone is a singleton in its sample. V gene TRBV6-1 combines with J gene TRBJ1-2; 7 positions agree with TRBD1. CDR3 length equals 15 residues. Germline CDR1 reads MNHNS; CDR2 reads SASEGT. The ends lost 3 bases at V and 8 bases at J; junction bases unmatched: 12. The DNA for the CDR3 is TGTGCCAGCAGTGAGCGAGGGGGCGGGTTTGGAGGCTACACCTTC. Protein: CASSERGGGFGGYTF.

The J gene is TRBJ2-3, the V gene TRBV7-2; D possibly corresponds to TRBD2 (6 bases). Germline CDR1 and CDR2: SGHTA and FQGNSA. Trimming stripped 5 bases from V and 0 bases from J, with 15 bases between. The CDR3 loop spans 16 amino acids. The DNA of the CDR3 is TGTGCCAGCAGCGTCAGGAGGGGCGGTAGCACAGATACGCAGTATTTT. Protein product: CASSVRRGGSTDTQYF.

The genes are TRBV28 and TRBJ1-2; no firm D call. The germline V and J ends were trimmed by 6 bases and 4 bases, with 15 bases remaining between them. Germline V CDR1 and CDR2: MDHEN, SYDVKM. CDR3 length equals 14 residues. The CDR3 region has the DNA TGTGCCAGCAGCCCGGAGGGAGGCGTCTATGGCTACACCTTC. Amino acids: CASSPEGGVYGYTF.

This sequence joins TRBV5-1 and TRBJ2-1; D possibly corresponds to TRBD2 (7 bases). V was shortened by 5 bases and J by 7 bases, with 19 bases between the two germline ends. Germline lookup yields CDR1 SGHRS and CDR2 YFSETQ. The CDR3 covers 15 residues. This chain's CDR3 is CASSRLGGAWNEQFF. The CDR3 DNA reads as TGCGCCAGCAGTCGCCTGGGGGGGGCGTGGAATGAGCAGTTCTTC. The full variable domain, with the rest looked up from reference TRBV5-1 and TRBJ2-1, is KAGVTQTPRYLIKTRGQQVTLSCSPISGHRSVSWYQQTPGQGLQFLFEYFSETQRNKGNFPGRFSGRQFSNSRSEMNVSTLELGDSALYLCASSRLGGAWNEQFFGPGTRLTVL.